These T cell receptor beta chains were read from a single sample in a study of T cell responses to AZD1222 COVID-19 vaccine. Method: immunoSEQ multiplex PCR; TCRdb's copy keeps in-frame clones and lacks some. The sample lists about 140,000 clones, 85% to 95% occurring once. The specimen was peripheral blood, collected 28 days after the second AZD1222 dose. All receptors come from an adult who received the AZD1222 COVID-19 vaccine. CDR3s include the opening cysteine and the closing phenylalanine or tryptophan. The order of the fields is clone size, V gene, J gene, D gene, CDR3 DNA, CDR3 protein. D genes are given only for firm matches. Size tells how often a clone was seen (once, few, many) or the class of an expanded clone, and some rows leave it out.

>NA|TRBV11-2|TRBJ2-3|TRBD2
TGTGCCAGCAGCAGTGGGACTAGCGGGAGGGATACGCAGTATTTT
CASSSGTSGRDTQYF
>NA|TRBV19|TRBJ2-7|NA
TGTGCCAGTAGTCTGGGTTTGGGCTACGAGCAGTACTTC
CASSLGLGYEQYF
>NA|TRBV6-2/TRBV6-3|TRBJ2-7|TRBD2
TGTGCCAGCAGTTTTGTAGCGGGAGTAACCGAGCAGTACTTC
CASSFVAGVTEQYF
>once|TRBV15|TRBJ2-7|NA
TGTGCCACCAGCAGAGAGGGCAGGTTGGGGGAGCAGTACTTC
CATSREGRLGEQYF
>NA|TRBV6-5|TRBJ1-2|NA
TGTGCCAGCAGTTTCAGGGGACAAATGGGAAGCTATGGCTACACCTTC
CASSFRGQMGSYGYTF
>NA|TRBV27|TRBJ2-5|TRBD1
TGTGCCAGCAGTGGGGACAGGGGATCTTTTGGGCAACAAGAGACCCAGTACTTC
CASSGDRGSFGQQETQYF
>NA|TRBV30|TRBJ1-2|NA
TGTGCCTGGAGTGTCGGCAGGGTCGGTGGCTACACCTTC
CAWSVGRVGGYTF
>NA|TRBV27|TRBJ2-7|TRBD1
TGTGCCAGCAGTTTCGGACCCCCCGGGACAGGCTCCTACGAGCAGTACTTC
CASSFGPPGTGSYEQYF
>NA|TRBV5-4|TRBJ2-5|NA
TGTGCCAGCAGCTTGCTAGGATACCAAGAGACCCAGTACTTC
CASSLLGYQETQYF
>NA|TRBV27|TRBJ2-7|TRBD2
TGTGCCAGCAGCCCAGCGGGAGGGCCTTACGAGCAGTACTTC
CASSPAGGPYEQYF
>NA|TRBV5-4|TRBJ2-4|TRBD1
TGTGCCAGCAGCTCACCGGGACAGGGGGCCAAAAACATTCAGTACTTC
CASSSPGQGAKNIQYF
>NA|TRBV7-8|TRBJ2-1|TRBD1
TGTGCCAGCAGCTTTAGGACAGGGAACAATGAGCAGTTCTTC
CASSFRTGNNEQFF
>NA|TRBV2|TRBJ2-1|TRBD1
TGTGCCAGCAGTGCGACAGGGGGGATCGATGAGCAGTTCTTC
CASSATGGIDEQFF
>NA|TRBV4-2|TRBJ1-2|NA
TGTGCCAGCAGCCCGGACCTTCGGGCTAACTATGGCTACACCTTC
CASSPDLRANYGYTF
>NA|TRBV5-1|TRBJ1-2|NA
TGCGCCAGCAGCTTGCGAATGGGAGAGACGTCTGGCTACACCTTC
CASSLRMGETSGYTF
>NA|TRBV9|TRBJ1-2|NA
TGTGCCAGCAGCGTAGGGCAGGCCGACTATGGCTACACCTTC
CASSVGQADYGYTF
>NA|TRBV18|TRBJ2-4|TRBD2
TGTGCCAGCTCACTTCCGCCGGGACTAGCGGGAGGGCTGGCCAAAAACATTCAGTACTTC
CASSLPPGLAGGLAKNIQYF
>NA|TRBV3-1/TRBV3-2|TRBJ1-2|NA
TGTGCCAGCAGCGACCAGGGTTCTCCCTATGGCTACACCTTC
CASSDQGSPYGYTF
>NA|TRBV9|TRBJ1-3|TRBD1
TGTGCCAGCAGCGTAGGACCGACAGGGGTAAACACCATATATTTT
CASSVGPTGVNTIYF
>NA|TRBV25-1|TRBJ2-3|TRBD1
TGTGCCAGCAGTGATATTACAGGGGATATCACAGATACGCAGTATTTT
CASSDITGDITDTQYF
>NA|TRBV9|TRBJ1-1|NA
TGTGCCAGCAGCCTCATCGGGGGGAGAGAAACTGAAGCTTTCTTT
CASSLIGGRETEAFF
>NA|TRBV7-9|TRBJ1-4|NA
TGTGCCAGCAGCTTACCTGGGCGAAAACTGTTTTTT
CASSLPGRKLFF
>once|TRBV6-5|TRBJ2-2|NA
TGTGCCAGCAGTTACACCAGGGTGGGCGGGGAGCTGTTTTTT
CASSYTRVGGELFF
>NA|TRBV27|TRBJ1-6|NA
TGTGCCAGCAGTTTGGGTCTGACCAATTCACCCCTCCACTTT
CASSLGLTNSPLHF
>NA|TRBV5-6|TRBJ2-7|TRBD1
TGTGCCAGCCGGGAGTCGGGACAGGGTAGTCTCGAGCAGTACTTC
CASRESGQGSLEQYF
>NA|TRBV18|TRBJ2-7|TRBD1
TGTGCCAGCTCAATCGGACAGGGCTACGAGCAGTACTTC
CASSIGQGYEQYF
>NA|TRBV3-1/TRBV3-2|TRBJ2-7|TRBD2
TGTGCCAGCAGCCTGATACCACTAGCGGGAGCCCACGAGGGTTCCTACGAGCAGTACTTC
CASSLIPLAGAHEGSYEQYF
>NA|TRBV28|TRBJ2-7|TRBD1
TGTGCCAGCAGGCCGGGACAGGGGTACGAGCAGTACTTC
CASRPGQGYEQYF
>NA|TRBV5-1|TRBJ2-5|TRBD2
TGCGCCAGCGGACTAGCGGGAGCAGAGACCCAGTACTTC
CASGLAGAETQYF
>once|TRBV28|TRBJ2-1|TRBD2
TGTGCCAGCAGTTTGCGAGGAAGCGGGAGTCTGGAGAATGAGCAGTTCTTC
CASSLRGSGSLENEQFF
>once|TRBV6-2/TRBV6-3|TRBJ2-4|TRBD2
TGTGCCAGCAGTTCCCTGGCTAGCGGGTCTGAAAACATTCAGTACTTC
CASSSLASGSENIQYF
>NA|TRBV28|TRBJ1-1|NA
TGTGCCAGCAGAAATGAAGGGATGATAAGACCTGAAGCTTTCTTT
CASRNEGMIRPEAFF
>NA|TRBV12-3/TRBV12-4|TRBJ1-1|TRBD1
TGTGCCAGCAACCAGGGGGCGTACACTGAAGCTTTCTTT
CASNQGAYTEAFF